This T cell receptor beta chain is from a study of OX40 agonist ivuxolimab in advanced cancers. Study-level information: Three patients got partial responses; one had hepatocellular carcinoma and two had cutaneous melanoma.

A single count supports this clone. What it binds is unknown. The CDR3 has 16 residues. V was shortened by 2 bases and J by 5 bases, with 16 bases between the two germline ends. The V gene's germline CDR1 is MNHNY and CDR2 SVGAGI (reference sequence). Notes on the study in general: Expanded clones belonging to CD8+ T cells outnumbered, on average, those of CD4+. There was clonal expansion of CD4+ and CD8+ blood T cells by week 6 at 0.1 to 3.0 mg/kg.

Sequencing was performed with immunoSEQ multiplex PCR; in TCRdb, only in-frame clones are kept and a portion is missing. The sample contains about 29,000 clones, about nine tenths of which appear only once. The chain employs TRBV6-6 and TRBJ2-1; D is tentatively TRBD1 or TRBD2 (6 bases each). This receptor was taken from an adult with an advanced solid tumor such as melanoma, head and neck, liver or kidney cancer. Sequences were derived from CD4+ or CD8+ T cells sorted from blood, sampled in a trial of the OX40 agonist ivuxolimab. The CDR3 is CASSYTGDNLDNEQFF. CDR3 DNA: TGTGCCAGCAGTTACACGGGGGACAATCTCGACAATGAGCAGTTCTTC.